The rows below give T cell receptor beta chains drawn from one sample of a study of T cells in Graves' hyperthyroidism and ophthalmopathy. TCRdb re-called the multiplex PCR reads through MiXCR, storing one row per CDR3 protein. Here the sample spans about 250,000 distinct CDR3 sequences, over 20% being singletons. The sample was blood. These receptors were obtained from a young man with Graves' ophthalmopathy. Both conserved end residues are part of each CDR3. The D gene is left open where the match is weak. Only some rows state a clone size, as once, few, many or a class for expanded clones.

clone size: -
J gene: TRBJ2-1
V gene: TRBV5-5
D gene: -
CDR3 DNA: TGTGCCAGCAGCTTGGAAGTTAGGTCGGATGAGCAGTTCTTC
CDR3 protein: CASSLEVRSDEQFF

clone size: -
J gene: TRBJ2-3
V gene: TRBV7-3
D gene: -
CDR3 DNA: TGTGCCAGCAGCTGGAGTCGCGGGGATACGCAGTATTTT
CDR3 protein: CASSWSRGDTQYF

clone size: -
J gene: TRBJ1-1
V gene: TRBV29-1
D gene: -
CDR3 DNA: TGCAGCGGAAAGACAGCGACCATGAACACTGAAGCTTTCTTT
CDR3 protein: CSGKTATMNTEAFF

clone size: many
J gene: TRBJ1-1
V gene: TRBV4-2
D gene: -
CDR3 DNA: TGTGCCAGCAGCCAAGACCTACTGAACACTGAAGCTTTCTTT
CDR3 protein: CASSQDLLNTEAFF

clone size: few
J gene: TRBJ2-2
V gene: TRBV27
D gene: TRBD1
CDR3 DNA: TGTGCCAGCAGTGGAAGGGACAGGGGAAACACCGGGGAGCTGTTTTTT
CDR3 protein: CASSGRDRGNTGELFF

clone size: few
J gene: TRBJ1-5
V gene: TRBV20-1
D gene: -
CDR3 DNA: TGCAGTGCGACGCAGGGCTGGGGTGAGAGGCAGCCCCAGCATTTT
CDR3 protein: CSATQGWGERQPQHF

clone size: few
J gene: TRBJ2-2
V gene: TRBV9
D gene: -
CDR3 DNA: TGTGCCAGCAGCGTAGTCCCCTTGGGGTGGGGTACGACCGGGGAGCTGTTTTTT
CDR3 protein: CASSVVPLGWGTTGELFF

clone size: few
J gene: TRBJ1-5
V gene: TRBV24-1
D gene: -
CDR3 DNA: TGTGCCACCAGTCATGGGCAAGGTTTCGATAGCAATCAGCCCCAGCATTTT
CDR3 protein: CATSHGQGFDSNQPQHF

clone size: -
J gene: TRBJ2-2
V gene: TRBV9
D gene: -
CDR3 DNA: TGTGCCAGCAGCGAAAGATACGGGGATGGCGGGGAGCTGTTTTTT
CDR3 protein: CASSERYGDGGELFF

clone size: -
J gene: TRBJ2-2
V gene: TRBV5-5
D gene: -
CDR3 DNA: TGTGCCAGCAGCCTGGCAATTGACCTGGGGAGCACCGGGGAGCTGTTTTTT
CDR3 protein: CASSLAIDLGSTGELFF

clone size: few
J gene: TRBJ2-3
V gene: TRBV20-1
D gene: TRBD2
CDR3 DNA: TGCAGTGCCAGGACTAGCGGGGGGGCTAGCACAGATACGCAGTATTTT
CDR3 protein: CSARTSGGASTDTQYF

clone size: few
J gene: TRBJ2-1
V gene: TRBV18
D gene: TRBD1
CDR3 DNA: TGTGCCAGCTCACCATCGGGACAGGGGGTCCGTGAGCAGTTCTTC
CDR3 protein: CASSPSGQGVREQFF

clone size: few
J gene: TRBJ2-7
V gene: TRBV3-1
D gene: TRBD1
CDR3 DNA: TGTGCCAGCAGCCAAGATCGCGGGACAGGTCACGAGCAGTACTTC
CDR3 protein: CASSQDRGTGHEQYF

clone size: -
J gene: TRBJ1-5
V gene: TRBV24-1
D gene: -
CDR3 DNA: TGTGCCACCAGTGATCGTCCAGGAAGCAATCAGCCCCAGCATTTT
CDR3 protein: CATSDRPGSNQPQHF

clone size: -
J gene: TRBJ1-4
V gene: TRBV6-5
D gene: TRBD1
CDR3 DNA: TGTGCCAGCAGTTCCGGGACAGATCGTGAAAAACTGTTTTTT
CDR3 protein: CASSSGTDREKLFF

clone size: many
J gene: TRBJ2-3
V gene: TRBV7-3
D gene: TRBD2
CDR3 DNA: TGTGCCAGCAGCTCCCCCCGAGTAGCGGGAGAAGGTGATACGCAGTATTTT
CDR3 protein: CASSSPRVAGEGDTQYF

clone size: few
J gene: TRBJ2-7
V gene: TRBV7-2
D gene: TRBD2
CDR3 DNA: TGTGCCAGCAGCTTTACCCACGGGACTAGTATCCACGAGCAGTACTTC
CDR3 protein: CASSFTHGTSIHEQYF

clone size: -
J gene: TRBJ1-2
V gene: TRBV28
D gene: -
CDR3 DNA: TGTGCCAGCAGTCGTCAGCCGATCTATGGCTACACCTTC
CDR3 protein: CASSRQPIYGYTF

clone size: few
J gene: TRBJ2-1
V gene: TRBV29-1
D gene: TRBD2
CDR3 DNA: TGCAGCGGCGCCCGGACTAGCGGTTACAATGAGCAGTTCTTC
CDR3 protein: CSGARTSGYNEQFF

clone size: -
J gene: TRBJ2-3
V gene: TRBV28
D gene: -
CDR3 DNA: TGTGCCATTCAGGGGGGAGCAGATACGCAGTATTTT
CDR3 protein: CAIQGGADTQYF

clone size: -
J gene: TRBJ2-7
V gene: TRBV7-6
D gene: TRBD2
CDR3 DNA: TGTGCCAGCAGCTTAGTCAGCGGGAGTAGGGGCGAGCAGTACTTC
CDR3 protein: CASSLVSGSRGEQYF

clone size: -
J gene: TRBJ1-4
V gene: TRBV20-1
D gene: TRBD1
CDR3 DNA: TGCAGTGCTTCCCAAACAGGGGGCCTTGGTGAAAAACTGTTTTTT
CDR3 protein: CSASQTGGLGEKLFF

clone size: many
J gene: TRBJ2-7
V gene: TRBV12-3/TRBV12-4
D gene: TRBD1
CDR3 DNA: TGTGCCAGCAGTCCTACAGGGGGCGGAAATTCCTACGAGCAGTACTTC
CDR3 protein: CASSPTGGGNSYEQYF

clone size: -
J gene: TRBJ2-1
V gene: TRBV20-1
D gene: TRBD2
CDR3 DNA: TGCAGTGCTAGCCCGAGCGGGAGGGCCTCAAATGAGCAGTTCTTC
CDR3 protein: CSASPSGRASNEQFF

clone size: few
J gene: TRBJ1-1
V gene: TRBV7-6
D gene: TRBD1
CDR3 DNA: TGTGCCAGCAGCTCCGGGACAGTTGAAGCTTTCTTT
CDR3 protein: CASSSGTVEAFF

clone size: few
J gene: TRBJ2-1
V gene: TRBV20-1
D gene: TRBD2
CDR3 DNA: TGCAGTGCAACCTTTGGGCCACTAACTAGCGGGTCCTACAATGAGCAGTTCTTC
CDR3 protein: CSATFGPLTSGSYNEQFF

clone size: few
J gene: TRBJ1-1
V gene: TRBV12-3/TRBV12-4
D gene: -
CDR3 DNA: TGTGCCAGCAGTAGGACAGTGCAAGCTTTCTTT
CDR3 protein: CASSRTVQAFF

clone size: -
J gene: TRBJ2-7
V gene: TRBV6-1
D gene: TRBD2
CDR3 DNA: TGTGCCAGCAGTGAAGCGGGACTAGCGGGAGAGTACGAGCAGTACTTC
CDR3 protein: CASSEAGLAGEYEQYF

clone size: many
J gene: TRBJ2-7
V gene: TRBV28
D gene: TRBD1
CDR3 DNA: TGTGCCAGCAGTCCCCTTGGGACAGGGGTCTACGAGCAGTACTTC
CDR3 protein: CASSPLGTGVYEQYF

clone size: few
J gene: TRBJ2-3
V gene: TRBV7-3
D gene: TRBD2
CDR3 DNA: TGTGCCAGCAGCTTAACGGCGGGAGCGTTCACAGATACGCAGTATTTT
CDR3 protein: CASSLTAGAFTDTQYF

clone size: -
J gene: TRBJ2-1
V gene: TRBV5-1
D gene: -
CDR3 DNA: TGCGCCAGCAGTTTTCGGGAGCGCTACAATGAGCAGTTCTTC
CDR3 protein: CASSFRERYNEQFF

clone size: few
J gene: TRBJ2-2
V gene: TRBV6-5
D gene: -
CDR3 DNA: TGTGCCAGCAGTTACTCGGGAAGGACGAACACCGGGGAGCTGTTTTTT
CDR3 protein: CASSYSGRTNTGELFF

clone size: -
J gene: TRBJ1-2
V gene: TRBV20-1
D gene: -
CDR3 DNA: TGCAGTGCTCAAAGTGGCCCGGGTGACTACACCTTC
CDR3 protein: CSAQSGPGDYTF

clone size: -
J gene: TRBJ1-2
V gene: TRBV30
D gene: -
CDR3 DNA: TGTGCCTGGATCGGGGGACGGTCGGTAGGCTACACCTTC
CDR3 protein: CAWIGGRSVGYTF

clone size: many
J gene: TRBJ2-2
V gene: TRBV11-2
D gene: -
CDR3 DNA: TGTGCCAGCAGCTTAGTGAGAGGCAGGGGACCGAACACCGGGGAGCTGTTTTTT
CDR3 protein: CASSLVRGRGPNTGELFF

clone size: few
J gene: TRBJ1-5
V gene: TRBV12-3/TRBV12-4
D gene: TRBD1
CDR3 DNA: TGTGCCAGCACCGAAGTGGGACAGCCCAATCAGCCCCAGCATTTT
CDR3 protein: CASTEVGQPNQPQHF

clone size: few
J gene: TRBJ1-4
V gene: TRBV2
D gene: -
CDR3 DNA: TGTGCCAGCAGAGGTACGCTTGCAACTAATGAAAAACTGTTTTTT
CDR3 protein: CASRGTLATNEKLFF

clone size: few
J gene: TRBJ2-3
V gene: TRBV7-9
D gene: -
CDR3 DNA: TGTGCCAGCAGACAGACTAGAGGAAGCACAGATACGCAGTATTTT
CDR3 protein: CASRQTRGSTDTQYF

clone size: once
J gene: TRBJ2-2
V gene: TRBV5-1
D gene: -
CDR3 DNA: TGCGCCAGCAGCTTGGGGTCGAACACCGGGGAGCTGTTTTTT
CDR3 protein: CASSLGSNTGELFF

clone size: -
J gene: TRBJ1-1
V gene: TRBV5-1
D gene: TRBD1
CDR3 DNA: TGCGCCAGCAGCAGCGGACAGGGGGCTTCTGAAGCTTTCTTT
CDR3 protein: CASSSGQGASEAFF

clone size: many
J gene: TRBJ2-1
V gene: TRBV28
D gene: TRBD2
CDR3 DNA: TGTGCCAGCAGTTCCCCACGGACTAGGCAATACAATGAGCAGTTCTTC
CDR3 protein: CASSSPRTRQYNEQFF

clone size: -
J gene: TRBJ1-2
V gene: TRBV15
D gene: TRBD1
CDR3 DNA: TGTGCCACCAGCAGAGGACAGGGGTATGGCTACACCTTC
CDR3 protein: CATSRGQGYGYTF

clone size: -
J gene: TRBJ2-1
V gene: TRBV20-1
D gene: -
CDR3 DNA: TGCAGTGCGATGACAGATAACAATGAGCAGTTCTTC
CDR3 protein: CSAMTDNNEQFF

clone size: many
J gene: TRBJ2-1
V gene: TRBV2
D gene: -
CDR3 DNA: TGTGCCAGCGGTTTAGACGGGTTCGAGCAGTTCTTC
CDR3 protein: CASGLDGFEQFF

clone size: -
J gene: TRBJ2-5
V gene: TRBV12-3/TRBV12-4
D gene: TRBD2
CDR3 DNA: TGTGCCAGCAGTTTATGGCGGGAGGGTGGGCGGCGAGAGACCCAGTACTTC
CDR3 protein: CASSLWREGGRRETQYF

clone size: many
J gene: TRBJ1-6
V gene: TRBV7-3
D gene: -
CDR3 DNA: TGTGCCAGCAGCTTAGGACCGAGTTATAATTCACCCCTCCACTTT
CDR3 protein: CASSLGPSYNSPLHF

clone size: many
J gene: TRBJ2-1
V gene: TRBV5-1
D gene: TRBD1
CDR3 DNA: TGCGCCAGCGACATAGGGGGCCGTTCCTACAATGAGCAGTTCTTC
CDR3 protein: CASDIGGRSYNEQFF

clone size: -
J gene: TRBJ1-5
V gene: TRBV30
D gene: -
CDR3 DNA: TGTGCCTGGAGGTTGCAGCCGAATCAGCCCCAGCATTTT
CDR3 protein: CAWRLQPNQPQHF

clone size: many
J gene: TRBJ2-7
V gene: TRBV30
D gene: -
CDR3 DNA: TGTGCCTGGGATGGACGGAACCTAATCCCCTACGAGCAGTACTTC
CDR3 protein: CAWDGRNLIPYEQYF

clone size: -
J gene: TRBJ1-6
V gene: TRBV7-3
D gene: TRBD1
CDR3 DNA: TGTGCCAGCAGCTCGGGACAGGGAAATTCACCCCTCCACTTT
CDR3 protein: CASSSGQGNSPLHF

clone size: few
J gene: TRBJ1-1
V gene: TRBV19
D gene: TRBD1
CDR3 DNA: TGTGCCAGTAGGGGCATGCCGGGACAGGGGGCCACTGAAGCTTTCTTT
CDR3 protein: CASRGMPGQGATEAFF